The T cell receptor (beta chain) under discussion was sequenced for a study of T-cell memory formation after mild COVID-19. This clonotype was observed a handful of times. Its specificity is unknown. Germline V gene lookup returns CDR1 SEHNR and CDR2 FQNEAQ (reference sequence). The CDR3 length is 15 residues. V lost 7 bases and J lost 4; bases outside the gene matches: 9. cDNA libraries for TCR alpha and TCR beta, carrying sample barcodes and UMIs, came from 5'RACE with constant-segment primers. From the 5' RACE reads, TCRdb called clonotypes with MiXCR, one entry per CDR3 protein. The sample records around 310,000 distinct CDR3 sequences, 20% being singletons. The study's findings and limits: Some SARS-CoV-2-responding clones were already detected in memory before infection. There was no confirmation that second-wave clones peaking on day 37 were SARS-CoV-2 specific.

The source material was PBMCs or a T cell subset sorted from them (not recorded which). The TCR was taken from a man younger than 35 who had mild COVID-19 (a few samples of this study predate the infection). Cell type and time point are not known. The chain uses TRBV7-9 and TRBJ2-2; 7 positions match TRBD1. The DNA of the CDR3 is TGTGCCAGCACCGTGAGGGGGCGCACCACCGGGGAGCTGTTTTTT. It translates to CASTVRGRTTGELFF.